This T cell receptor (beta chain) originates from a study of T cell responses to AZD1222 COVID-19 vaccine. Using immunoSEQ multiplex PCR, the repertoire was profiled, and TCRdb retains in-frame clones only, with some absent. The table has approximately 110,000 clones, about 92% seen once. This clone was seen a handful of times. Here the sequenced sample was peripheral blood, taken on day 0 of AZD1222 vaccination. The TCR comes from an adult in good health.

The CDR3 region is CASSVGAANQPQHF. The CDR3 nucleotides read TGTGCCAGCAGCGTAGGGGCAGCTAATCAGCCCCAGCATTTT. This chain joins TRBV9 and TRBJ1-5; the D is unclear. Germline V gene sequence: CDR1 SGDLS, CDR2 YYNGEE. Trimming pared 0 bases from V and 4 bases from J, leaving 8 bases between. There are 14 residues in the CDR3.